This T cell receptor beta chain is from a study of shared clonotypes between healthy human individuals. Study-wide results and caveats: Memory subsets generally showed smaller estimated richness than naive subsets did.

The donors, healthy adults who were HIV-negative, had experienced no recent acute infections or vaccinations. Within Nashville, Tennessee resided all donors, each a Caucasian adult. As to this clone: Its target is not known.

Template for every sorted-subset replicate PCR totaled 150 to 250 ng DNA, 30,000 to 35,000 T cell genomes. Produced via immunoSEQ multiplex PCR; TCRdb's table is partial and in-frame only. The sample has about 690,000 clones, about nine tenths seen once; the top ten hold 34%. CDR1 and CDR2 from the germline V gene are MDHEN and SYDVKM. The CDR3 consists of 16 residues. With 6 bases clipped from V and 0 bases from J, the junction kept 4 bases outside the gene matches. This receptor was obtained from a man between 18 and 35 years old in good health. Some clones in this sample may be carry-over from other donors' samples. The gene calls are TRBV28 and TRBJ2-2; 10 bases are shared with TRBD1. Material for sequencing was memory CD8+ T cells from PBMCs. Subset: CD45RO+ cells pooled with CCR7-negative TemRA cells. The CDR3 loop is CASRGGTGANTGELFF. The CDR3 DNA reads TGTGCCAGCAGAGGAGGGACAGGGGCGAACACCGGGGAGCTGTTTTTT. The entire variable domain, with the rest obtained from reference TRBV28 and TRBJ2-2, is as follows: DVKVTQSSRYLVKRTGEKVFLECVQDMDHENMFWYRQDPGLGLRLIYFSYDVKMKEKGDIPEGYSVSREKKERFSLILESASTNQTSMYLCASRGGTGANTGELFFGEGSRLTVL.